Listed here are 15 T cell receptor beta chains from one sample, sequenced in a study of cytomegalovirus exposure and HLA in healthy donors. Researchers ran the PCR with 60 Vbeta and 13 Jbeta primers. Here immunoSEQ multiplex PCR was the method, and the copy in TCRdb shows in-frame clones only, minus some. The sample contains approximately 160,000 clones, 65% to 85% of which appear only once. Sequenced input: PBMCs. The receptors were gathered from a woman between 45 and 60 years old in good health and CMV-seropositive.

The gene calls are TRBV5-4 and TRBJ2-2; 13 bases agree with TRBD2. CDR3 length: 16 amino acids. Germline V CDR1 and CDR2: SGHNT, YYREEE (reference sequence). The V segment lost 4 bases and the J segment 7 bases; nucleotides outside the gene matches: 7. CDR3 DNA sequence: TGTGCCAGCAGCCTTGGACTAGCGGGAGTGGTCGGGGAGCTGTTTTTT. It translates to CASSLGLAGVVGELFF. Together with reference TRBV5-4 and TRBJ2-2, the CDR3 gives the full variable domain: ETGVTQSPTHLIKTRGQQVTLRCSSQSGHNTVSWYQQALGQGPQFIFQYYREEENGRGNFPPRFSGLQFPNYSSELNVNALELDDSALYLCASSLGLAGVVGELFFGEGSRLTVL.

The rearrangement uses TRBV27 and TRBJ1-2; D might be TRBD1 (5 bases). V gave up 0 bases and J gave up 4 bases, with 12 bases separating them. The CDR3 extends over 15 amino acids. Looked up from germline, CDR1 is MNHEY and CDR2 is SMNVEV (reference sequence). CDR3 nucleotides: TGTGCCAGCAGTTTATCCCCAGGGAATCCCTATGGCTACACCTTC. Protein: CASSLSPGNPYGYTF.

The chain uses TRBV11-3 and TRBJ1-2; D uncertain. CDR1 and CDR2 (germline): SGHNT, YENEEA. V was trimmed by 5 bases and J by 6 bases, leaving 13 bases between them. CDR3 size: 13 residues. In nucleotides, the CDR3 is TGTGCCAGCAGCCACAACGTGATGGATGGCTACACCTTC. It specifies CASSHNVMDGYTF. Drawing the rest from reference TRBV11-3 and TRBJ1-2, the complete variable domain is EAGVVQSPRYKIIEKKQPVAFWCNPISGHNTLYWYLQNLGQGPELLIRYENEEAVDDSQLPKDRFSAERLKGVDSTLKIQPAELGDSAVYLCASSHNVMDGYTFGSGTRLTVV.

The gene calls are TRBV30 and TRBJ2-3; 9 positions match TRBD2. Trimming cost V 4 bases and J 0 bases; bases outside gene matches: 8. The CDR3 loop spans 16 amino acids. Germline V CDR1 and CDR2: GTSNPN, SVGIG (reference sequence). CDR3 DNA sequence: TGTGCCTGGAAAGCGGGGGGAACGTCTAGCACAGATACGCAGTATTTT. Translating gives CAWKAGGTSSTDTQYF.

This rearrangement joins TRBV5-8 to TRBJ1-5; a weak D match, TRBD1 (5 bases). Trimming pared 0 bases from V and 7 bases from J, leaving 14 bases between. The CDR3 runs to 15 residues. Germline CDR1 SGHTS, CDR2 YDEGEE. Written as DNA, the CDR3 is TGTGCCAGCAGCTTGGAGGGGTCTGGGTGGCAGCCCCAGCATTTT. Its translation: CASSLEGSGWQPQHF.

V is TRBV19 and J is TRBJ1-1, with TRBD1 matching 8 bases. The CDR3 length is 22 residues. Trimming removed 0 bases from V and 1 base from J; junction bases left unmatched: 22. From germline, CDR1 is LNHDA and CDR2 SQIVND (reference sequence). The CDR3 protein is CASSIDSWRAWGQGAQNTEAFF. In nucleotides, the CDR3 is TGTGCCAGTAGTATAGATTCGTGGAGGGCCTGGGGGCAGGGGGCGCAGAACACTGAAGCTTTCTTT.

The gene calls are TRBV9 and TRBJ2-7; 10 bases fit TRBD2. This CDR3 region has 14 residues. Germline V gene data show CDR1 as SGDLS and CDR2 as YYNGEE. Trimming cost V 3 bases and J 5 bases; bases outside gene matches: 5. The CDR3: CASSAGTSVHEQYF. The CDR3, as DNA: TGTGCCAGCAGCGCTGGGACTAGCGTACACGAGCAGTACTTC. The full variable domain, in which reference TRBV9 and TRBJ2-7 provide the parts outside the CDR3, is DSGVTQTPKHLITATGQRVTLRCSPRSGDLSVYWYQQSLDQGLQFLIQYYNGEERAKGNILERFSAQQFPDLHSELNLSSLELGDSALYFCASSAGTSVHEQYFGPGTRLTVT.

This rearrangement joins TRBV2 to TRBJ2-1; 10 bases agree with TRBD1. The CDR3 is 14 amino acids. Germline V gene data show CDR1 as SNHLY and CDR2 as FYNNEI. The trim removed 6 bases at V and 8 bases at J, leaving 7 bases unmatched. The CDR3 protein is CASSDGTGEDEQFF. The CDR3 DNA reads as TGTGCCAGCAGCGACGGGACAGGGGAGGATGAGCAGTTCTTC.

CDR3 amino acids: CASSYSSEKLFF. CDR3 in DNA: TGTGCCAGCAGTTACTCGAGCGAAAAACTGTTTTTT. The rearrangement links TRBV6-6 to TRBJ1-4; D is undetermined. This CDR3 contains 12 residues. Germline assignment: CDR1 MNHNY and CDR2 SVGAGI (reference sequence). Trimming cost V 0 bases and J 8 bases, with 4 bases left between them.

In its sample, this clone was seen once. The V gene is TRBV6-5, the J gene TRBJ2-7; possible D gene TRBD1, 6 bases. The CDR3 is 14 amino acids. CDR1 MNHEY and CDR2 SVGAGI come from the germline V gene. V was pared by 0 bases and J by 5 bases, with 11 bases between. The CDR3 bases are TGTGCCAGCAGTTACTCGGGGGCTAGAAACGAGCAGTACTTC. Translated: CASSYSGARNEQYF.

The genes are TRBV20-1 and TRBJ1-1; D is unresolved. From germline, CDR1 is DFQATT and CDR2 SNEGSKA (reference sequence). CDR3 length: 11 amino acids. The CDR3 reads CSGRWNTEAFF. In DNA, the CDR3 is TGCAGCGGTCGGTGGAACACTGAAGCTTTCTTT.

The chain joins TRBV7-9 to TRBJ1-1, with no clear D. Trimming stripped 3 bases from V and 4 bases from J, with 12 bases between. The CDR3 length is 14 residues. Germline CDR1 reads SEHNR; CDR2 reads FQNEAQ (reference sequence). The CDR3 bases are TGTGCCAGCAGCTTCGGTCTGGAGGGCACTGAAGCTTTCTTT. This translates into CASSFGLEGTEAFF.

The chain uses TRBV10-2 and TRBJ1-1, with D uncertain. The CDR3 consists of 14 residues. V was cut by 5 bases and J by 10 bases, with 20 bases left in between. CDR1 and CDR2 (germline): WSHSY, SAAADI. The CDR3 DNA follows: TGCGCCAGCAGTCAAAATGACCGGGATACCGGAGCTTTCTTT. Translation: CASSQNDRDTGAFF.

The genes are TRBV7-2 and TRBJ2-2, with unresolved D. This CDR3 is 14 amino acids long. The V gene's germline CDR1 is SGHTA and CDR2 FQGNSA. The V end lost 5 bases, the J end lost 6 bases, and 13 bases lay between the germline ends. The chain's CDR3 is CASSPESRAGELFF. CDR3 bases: TGTGCCAGCAGCCCTGAATCTAGAGCCGGGGAGCTGTTTTTT.

V gene TRBV5-6 combines with J gene TRBJ2-4; TRBD1 agrees at 7 bases. CDR1 is SGHDT and CDR2 is YYEEEE in the germline V gene. The CDR3 is made up of 19 amino acids. The V and J ends lost 4 bases and 2 bases, in that order; junction bases with no gene match: 18. The CDR3, as DNA: TGTGCCAGCAGCCTCCCCCCCCGAGACAGGGCAGGGTCCAAAAACATTCAGTACTTC. It is translated as CASSLPPRDRAGSKNIQYF.